Here is one T cell receptor (beta chain) with its context. The sample originates from a study of blood T cell repertoires in COVID-19. At the level of the study: From T cells, B-cell-depleted T cells, or PBMCs came the material, which was cDNA or gDNA.

In the authors' workflow: Amplified reference gene primers provided the basis for estimating nucleated cell counts. Libraries were prepared by immunoSEQ multiplex PCR; TCRdb keeps only in-frame clonotypes and omits some of them. The V and J calls and clone size come from that table; D and trimming were worked out from the DNA. This sample carries around 210,000 clones, under 85% of them seen once, and the ten largest clones take approximately 8%. The CDR3 consists of 15 residues. Per germline, CDR1 LGHNA and CDR2 YNFKEQ. V shed 0 bases and J 7 bases; nucleotides not matched to a gene: 5. The sample comprised peripheral blood. The V gene is TRBV4-2, the J gene TRBJ2-7; 11 bases fit TRBD2. The receptor's source is a woman older than 75 with COVID-19, enrolled during active disease. The CDR3 bases are TGTGCCAGCAGCCAAGAGCCCCTAGCGGGAGGAGAGCAGTACTTC. Its protein is CASSQEPLAGGEQYF.